These T cell receptor beta chains were read from a single sample in a study of blood T cell repertoires in COVID-19. Clones were read by immunoSEQ multiplex PCR, and TCRdb kept only the in-frame ones, dropping some. In the table there are about 200,000 clones, roughly 90% of which are singletons. Source material: peripheral blood. The receptors stem from a man in his fifties with COVID-19, enrolled during active disease. The CDR3 runs from the conserved cysteine through the conserved F or W. A D gene is named only where the DNA matches it firmly. Expanded clones get a size class; other rows say once, few or many, or leave the size out.

>16|TRBV5-1|TRBJ1-1|TRBD1|.
CASSPQSGQGMTEAFF
TGCGCCAGCAGCCCGCAATCGGGACAGGGGATGACTGAAGCTTTCTTT
>12|TRBV6-5|TRBJ1-3|.|.
CASTSSGNTIYF
TGTGCCAGCACGAGTTCTGGAAACACCATATATTTT
>15|TRBV28|TRBJ2-3|.|.
CASRTARSRTDTQYF
TGTGCCAGCCGCACCGCTAGGTCTCGCACAGATACGCAGTATTTT
>13|TRBV20-1|TRBJ2-7|.|.
CSASTSSAGEQYF
TGCAGTGCTAGTACCAGCAGTGCGGGCGAGCAGTACTTC
>12|TRBV30|TRBJ2-3|.|.
CAWTPGTDTQYF
TGTGCCTGGACGCCGGGCACAGATACGCAGTATTTT
>15|TRBV7-3|TRBJ2-1|.|.
CASSPSSTPYNEQFF
TGTGCCAGCAGCCCATCTAGCACACCATACAATGAGCAGTTCTTC
>13|TRBV5-5|TRBJ1-2|TRBD1|.
CASSGGQGYGYTF
TGTGCCAGCAGCGGGGGACAGGGGTATGGCTACACCTTC
>14|TRBV28|TRBJ2-7|TRBD1|.
CASSPPGQVYEQYF
TGTGCCAGCAGTCCTCCGGGACAGGTATACGAGCAGTACTTC
>17|TRBV9|TRBJ2-1|TRBD2|.
CASSVALSGGGADEQFF
TGTGCCAGCAGCGTAGCCCTCAGTGGCGGGGGGGCCGATGAGCAGTTCTTC
>16|TRBV27|TRBJ2-7|TRBD2|.
CASSLSIAGRFYEQYF
TGTGCCAGCAGTTTATCGATAGCGGGTCGATTCTACGAGCAGTACTTC
>16|TRBV7-2|TRBJ2-7|TRBD1|.
CASSLAPDRGFGEQYF
TGTGCCAGCAGCTTAGCGCCTGACAGGGGGTTTGGGGAGCAGTACTTC
>14|TRBV25-1|TRBJ1-5|.|.
CASSEGGWNQPQHF
TGTGCCAGCAGTGAGGGGGGGTGGAATCAGCCCCAGCATTTT
>13|TRBV19|TRBJ1-3|.|.
CASGQGTRNTIYF
TGTGCCAGTGGTCAGGGTACGAGGAACACCATATATTTT
>13|TRBV10-3|TRBJ1-5|.|.
CAISDSVNQPQHF
TGTGCCATCAGTGACTCGGTAAATCAGCCCCAGCATTTT
>15|TRBV30|TRBJ2-6|.|once
CACGREGSGANVLTF
TGTGCCTGTGGACGGGAAGGCTCTGGGGCCAACGTCCTGACTTTC
>14|TRBV7-2|TRBJ2-7|.|.
CASSTDSRLYEQYF
TGTGCCAGCAGCACCGACAGTAGGTTGTACGAGCAGTACTTC
>14|TRBV2|TRBJ2-2|TRBD2|.
CARGTSGGAGELFF
TGTGCCAGAGGGACTAGCGGGGGGGCCGGGGAGCTGTTTTTT
>14|TRBV7-8|TRBJ1-6|.|.
CASSLVRYNSPLHF
TGTGCCAGCAGCTTAGTCCGGTATAATTCACCCCTCCACTTT
>17|TRBV7-2|TRBJ2-1|.|.
CASSLTPRIALYNEQFF
TGTGCCAGCAGCTTGACTCCCCGGATAGCTTTATACAATGAGCAGTTCTTC
>14|TRBV2|TRBJ2-7|TRBD2|once
CASKLAGGMGEQYF
TGTGCCAGCAAACTAGCGGGAGGAATGGGCGAGCAGTACTTC
>14|TRBV7-2|TRBJ2-2|.|.
CASRRGLFSGELFF
TGTGCCAGCAGACGGGGGTTGTTCTCCGGGGAGCTGTTTTTT
>14|TRBV9|TRBJ2-7|TRBD2|.
CASGEREEPYEQYF
TGTGCCAGCGGGGAGCGGGAGGAGCCCTACGAGCAGTACTTC
>14|TRBV18|TRBJ1-2|TRBD1|.
CASSPRGQGGGYTF
TGTGCCAGCTCACCAAGGGGACAGGGCGGAGGCTACACCTTC
>14|TRBV6-5|TRBJ1-2|TRBD1|.
CASRSGQGKYGYTF
TGTGCCAGCAGATCCGGACAGGGGAAGTATGGCTACACCTTC
>14|TRBV5-8|TRBJ2-3|TRBD1|few
CASTWTGFGDTQYF
TGTGCCAGCACCTGGACAGGGTTCGGAGATACGCAGTATTTT
>15|TRBV28|TRBJ1-4|TRBD1|.
CASSLRTGFDEKLFF
TGTGCCAGCAGTCTCCGGACAGGGTTCGATGAAAAACTGTTTTTT
>13|TRBV18|TRBJ1-2|.|.
CASSTAVDYGYTF
TGTGCCAGCTCTACGGCGGTGGATTATGGCTACACCTTC
>14|TRBV27|TRBJ2-1|.|.
CASSLWNRGGEQFF
TGTGCCAGCAGTTTATGGAACAGGGGGGGTGAGCAGTTCTTC
>14|TRBV30|TRBJ2-6|.|few
CARHGGSGANVLTF
TGTGCCAGGCACGGGGGATCTGGGGCCAACGTCCTGACTTTC
>15|TRBV5-4|TRBJ2-7|TRBD2|.
CASSSTSGTSYEQYF
TGTGCCAGCAGCTCGACTAGCGGGACCTCCTACGAGCAGTACTTC
>13|TRBV5-4|TRBJ1-1|.|.
CASSLAGDTEAFF
TGTGCCAGCAGCTTGGCGGGGGACACTGAAGCTTTCTTT
>14|TRBV19|TRBJ2-5|.|once
CASSIRAKGETQYF
TGTGCCAGTAGTATTCGGGCGAAGGGGGAGACCCAGTACTTC
>14|TRBV30|TRBJ2-1|.|.
CAWSVNIRGNEQFF
TGTGCCTGGAGTGTTAATATCAGGGGTAATGAGCAGTTCTTC
>14|TRBV5-1|TRBJ1-1|.|.
CASRQTPPGTEAFF
TGCGCCAGCAGGCAAACACCCCCGGGCACTGAAGCTTTCTTT
>16|TRBV6-2/TRBV6-3|TRBJ2-7|.|.
CASSYGQGIFSYEQYF
TGTGCCAGCAGTTACGGGCAGGGTATATTCTCCTACGAGCAGTACTTC
>16|TRBV27|TRBJ2-3|TRBD2|.
CASRTTEREYTDTQYF
TGTGCCAGCAGAACCACAGAGCGGGAGTACACAGATACGCAGTATTTT
>12|TRBV12-3/TRBV12-4|TRBJ2-7|TRBD1|.
CASRQGIYEQYF
TGTGCCAGCAGACAGGGGATTTACGAGCAGTACTTC
>14|TRBV10-3|TRBJ2-5|.|.
CAISELGGQETQYF
TGTGCCATCAGTGAGTTGGGGGGCCAAGAGACCCAGTACTTC
>14|TRBV5-1|TRBJ1-4|TRBD1|.
CASSPGQGGEKLFF
TGCGCCAGCAGCCCGGGACAGGGAGGGGAAAAACTGTTTTTT
>14|TRBV7-3|TRBJ2-3|.|.
CASSPGLSTDTQYF
TGTGCCAGCAGCCCCGGACTGAGCACAGATACGCAGTATTTT
>16|TRBV5-6|TRBJ2-3|.|.
CASSLVGDKSTDTQYF
TGTGCCAGCAGCTTGGTAGGGGACAAAAGCACAGATACGCAGTATTTT
>13|TRBV14|TRBJ2-7|.|.
CASSPRLGFEQYF
TGTGCCAGCAGCCCCCGACTAGGTTTTGAGCAGTACTTC
>11|TRBV20-1|TRBJ2-3|.|.
CSAGFTDTQYF
TGCAGTGCTGGCTTCACAGATACGCAGTATTTT
>17|TRBV18|TRBJ1-1|TRBD1|.
CASSPRTGQGRNTEAFF
TGTGCCAGCTCACCACGGACAGGGCAGGGTAGGAACACTGAAGCTTTCTTT
>15|TRBV5-1|TRBJ2-1|TRBD2|.
CASSPAGVVYNEQFF
TGCGCCAGCAGCCCAGCGGGAGTGGTCTACAATGAGCAGTTCTTC
>12|TRBV6-1|TRBJ2-5|.|.
CASSEADRGQYF
TGTGCCAGCAGTGAAGCGGACCGGGGTCAGTACTTC
>15|TRBV11-2|TRBJ2-7|.|.
CASSLDPSEFYEQYF
TGTGCCAGCAGCTTAGATCCTAGCGAATTCTACGAGCAGTACTTC
>14|TRBV5-4|TRBJ2-5|.|.
CASSLPAAPETQYF
TGTGCCAGCAGCTTACCGGCGGCGCCAGAGACCCAGTACTTC
>15|TRBV5-4|TRBJ2-7|.|once
CASSLEGTGPYEQYF
TGTGCCAGCAGCTTGGAGGGGACTGGTCCCTACGAGCAGTACTTC
>15|TRBV7-8|TRBJ1-5|TRBD1|.
CASSISGTGEQPQHF
TGTGCCAGCAGCATATCCGGGACAGGGGAACAGCCCCAGCATTTT
>15|TRBV6-1|TRBJ2-5|.|.
CASSEETGSGETQYF
TGTGCCAGCAGTGAAGAAACAGGGTCGGGAGAGACCCAGTACTTC
>15|TRBV6-5|TRBJ2-4|.|.
CASSYRSQGKNIQYF
TGTGCCAGCAGTTACCGCTCGCAGGGGAAAAACATTCAGTACTTC
>15|TRBV5-1|TRBJ2-2|TRBD1|.
CASSPGTGNTGELFF
TGCGCCAGCAGCCCCGGGACAGGGAACACCGGGGAGCTGTTTTTT